The clone carrying this TCR beta chain came up once. This entry belongs to a study of cytomegalovirus exposure and HLA in healthy donors. From germline, CDR1 is MGHDK and CDR2 SYGVNS. CDR3 length: 12 residues. The germline V and J ends were trimmed by 8 bases and 6 bases, with 11 bases remaining between them. PCR involved 60 Vbeta and 13 Jbeta primers. The repertoire was sequenced with immunoSEQ multiplex PCR; TCRdb's copy has only in-frame clones and lacks some. The repertoire consists of some 150,000 clones, with 71% occurring once and the leading ten covering approximately 2.8%. Sequencing was done on a sample of PBMCs. The genes are TRBV25-1 and TRBJ2-1; D remains unclear. This clonotype was sampled from a woman aged 30 to 39 in good health and CMV-seronegative. The CDR3 DNA sequence: TGTGCCAGCTGCGAGAGGTTCAATGAGCAGTTCTTC. Amino acids: CASCERFNEQFF.